This paragraph covers one T cell receptor (beta chain) sequence. Trimming removed 0 bases from V and 9 bases from J; junction bases left unmatched: 6. The CDR3 has 15 residues. Germline V gene sequence: CDR1 SGHRS, CDR2 YFSETQ. A single record per CDR3 protein comes from TCRdb applying MiXCR to the reads. The data contain some 220,000 distinct CDR3 sequences, around 26% of them singletons. This record belongs to a study of kidney transplant recipient with SARS-CoV-2 infection. The sample consisted of a blood sample, taken at baseline and on roughly day 110 from a kidney transplant recipient. This receptor was obtained from a male patient aged 25 to 39 who had COVID-19 and was a kidney transplant recipient. The graft donor may account for some of the T cells. The chain joins TRBV5-1 to TRBJ2-1; the match to TRBD2 covers 10 bases. CDR3 in DNA: TGCGCCAGCAGCTTGGCAGCGGGAGGGCCGTTTGAGCAGTTCTTC. This codes for CASSLAAGGPFEQFF.